This TCR beta chain was profiled in a study of brain T cells in children with intractable seizures. Sequenced by immunoSEQ multiplex PCR; TCRdb stores in-frame clones only, minus some. The table shows hundreds of thousands of clones, with about 93% occurring only once. As for time point: blood from clinic visit 5 months post-surgery; TSC patient then seizure free. The ends were cut back, 8 bases at V and 0 bases at J, with 13 bases in the middle. Germline-derived CDR1 and CDR2 are SNHLY and FYNNEI. The CDR3 sequence is 14 residues long. This TCR was sampled from a boy in the first two years of life with tuberous sclerosis and intractable seizures. Material: peripheral blood, obtained more than 4 months after surgery. This chain joins TRBV2 and TRBJ2-5; D is unresolved. The CDR3 loop is CASQQDAYQETQYF. For the CDR3, the DNA is TGTGCCAGCCAACAAGACGCGTACCAAGAGACCCAGTACTTC. Variable domain in full (rest from reference TRBV2 and TRBJ2-5): EPEVTQTPSHQVTQMGQEVILRCVPISNHLYFYWYRQILGQKVEFLVSFYNNEISEKSEIFDDQFSVERPDGSNFTLKIRSTKLEDSAMYFCASQQDAYQETQYFGPGTRLLVL.